The source of this TCR beta chain is a study of T cells in Graves' hyperthyroidism and ophthalmopathy. Study results and limitations: Among thyroid clonotypes expanded above 0.001, most also appeared in blood.

This clonotype has a count of ten or more. Its antigen remains unknown. Germline CDR1 is SQVTM and CDR2 is ANQGSEA. The CDR3 contains 15 residues. V was pared by 2 bases and J by 2 bases, with 8 bases of the junction left unmatched. Amplified TCR beta CDR3 regions came from RNA transcripts. Researchers ran a first-round RT-PCR on the TCR CDR3 using the HTBI primer set. TCRdb reprocessed the multiplex PCR reads with MiXCR, giving one entry per CDR3 protein. The sample has 350,000 to 450,000 distinct CDR3 sequences, about 18% seen once. The sample, blood from the first hyperthyroidism diagnosis, precedes any ophthalmopathy symptoms.

The chain carries TRBV29-1 and TRBJ2-7, with 8 bases aligning to TRBD2. The sequencing input was blood. The source is a woman aged 25 to 45 with Graves' hyperthyroidism that later progressed to Graves' ophthalmopathy. In nucleotides, the CDR3 is TGCAGCGTTGAATCAACTAGCGGACCCGCCTACGAGCAGTACTTC. Its translation: CSVESTSGPAYEQYF.